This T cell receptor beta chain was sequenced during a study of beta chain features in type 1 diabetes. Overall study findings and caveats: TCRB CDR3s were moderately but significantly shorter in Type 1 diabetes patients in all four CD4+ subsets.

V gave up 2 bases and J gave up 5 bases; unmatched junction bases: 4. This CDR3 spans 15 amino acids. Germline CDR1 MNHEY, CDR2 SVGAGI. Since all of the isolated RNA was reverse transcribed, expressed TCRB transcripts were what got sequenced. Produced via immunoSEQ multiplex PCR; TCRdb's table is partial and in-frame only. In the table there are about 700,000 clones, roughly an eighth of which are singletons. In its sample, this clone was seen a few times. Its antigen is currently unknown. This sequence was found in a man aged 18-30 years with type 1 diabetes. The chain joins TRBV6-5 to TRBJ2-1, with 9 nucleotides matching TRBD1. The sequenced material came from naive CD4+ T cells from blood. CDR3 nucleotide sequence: TGTGCCAGCAGTTACCCGACAGGGGGACACAATGAGCAGTTCTTC. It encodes CASSYPTGGHNEQFF.